This T cell receptor beta chain was identified in a study of blood T cell repertoires in COVID-19 (dated by TCRdb to the early 2020s). About the investigation overall: Samples from collaborators originated in the United States, Italy and Spain and spanned both the acute and convalescent phases of COVID-19. The prospective study material was composed of cDNA or gDNA derived from T cells, B-cell-depleted T cells, or PBMCs. The dataset comprised deeply sampled blood TCRbeta repertoires from subjects exposed to, actively infected with, or recovered from COVID-19. The repertoires were released in a freely available public database intended as a resource for research on the immune response to SARS-CoV-2. The samples were drawn from two sources: the first 160 participants of the ongoing ImmuneRACE study, and 1,200 or so subjects contributed by 6 global collaborators. Nearly every sample came with metadata listing a de-identified subject ID, COVID-19 status, age in years and sex. Where available, HLA class I and class II types were taken from metadata supplied by the sample provider and were not determined by assay-based typing.

On the study overall, not on this receptor specifically: How much clinical and demographic metadata was included differed by source and by participant, and the metadata was provided uncurated.

About this clone: The target of this receptor is not known. Base qualities are not recorded, but no much larger clone differs from it by a single base.

Whole blood was collected in K2EDTA tubes by collaborating institutions according to the institutions' own protocols. For TCRbeta analysis, collaborators shipped samples in one of three forms: frozen whole blood, isolated PBMCs, or DNA extracted from either of those sample types. The germline V gene yields SGHTA for CDR1 and FQGNSA for CDR2. Including the terminal cysteine and phenylalanine, the CDR3 comprises 15 residues. Solely the CDR3 DNA is kept, with 45 bases framed from the first base. V drops 2 bases and J drops 2 bases, leaving 10 bases in between. TCRbeta CDR3 regions were amplified from genomic DNA by means of the immunoSEQ Assay, a bias-controlled multiplex PCR. As for the authors' bioinformatics: The number of nucleated cells in each sample was estimated from the amplification of reference gene primers within the assay. To quantify the absolute abundance of each unique TCRbeta CDR3 rearrangement, sequence reads were collapsed and filtered. For each sample, productive Simpson clonality was calculated by taking the square root of Simpson's diversity index across productive rearrangements. TCRdb obtained this table from immuneACCESS and retained in-frame rearrangements with V and J assigned. These tables miss some clones; where compared with another copy, unresolved V genes account for less than half of the shortfall, and the remainder is unexplained. V, J and clone size were drawn from that table, and D and trimming were deduced from the DNA. Across this sample there are fewer than 250,000 clones, with roughly 80% seen only once. Jointly, the top ten make up about 10% of the sample.

Material: peripheral blood. Recombination connected TRBV7-2 to TRBJ1-5; there is no confident call for the D gene. The sequence was collected from a woman older than 75 with acute or convalescent COVID-19. The CDR3 amino acid sequence is: CASSLFRGGNQPQHF. The nucleotides are TGTGCCAGCAGCTTATTTCGGGGAGGCAATCAGCCCCAGCATTTT.